This T cell receptor beta chain is from a study of blood T cell repertoires in COVID-19. The overall study: Sites in the United States, Italy and Spain provided acute and convalescent COVID-19 samples. In each case, the material was cDNA or gDNA derived from T cells, B-cell-depleted T cells, or PBMCs.

Resolution of symptoms, clearance, or two negative PCRs was present in recovered Cohort 3 donors. The V gene lost 6 bases and the J gene lost 6 bases, with 9 bases spanning the gap. Germline V CDR1 and CDR2: WSHSY, SAAADI. The CDR3 is 12 amino acids. Original handling: Reference gene primer amplification yielded estimated nucleated cell counts. Some clones are missing from TCRdb's copy, which holds only in-frame ones; the method was immunoSEQ multiplex PCR. The DNA gave D and trimming, while V, J and clone size come from that table. Of approximately 400,000 clones listed, around 87% are singletons. The chain uses TRBV10-2 and TRBJ1-5, with D possibly TRBD1 on 5 matching bases. The TCR originated in a man aged 30 to 45 who had recovered from COVID-19. Input material: PBMCs or T cells enriched from blood (not recorded which). CDR3: CASSRAGQPQHF. The CDR3, as DNA: TGCGCCAGCAGCAGGGCCGGTCAGCCCCAGCATTTT.